The clone carrying this TCR beta chain was counted between two and nine times. Its antigen is unidentified. The sample is drawn from a study of regulatory T cells in long-lasting Graves disease. Study-level background: The criterion for persistent Graves' disease was over 5 years of antithyroid drugs with positive TSH receptor antibodies.

Points from the study as a whole: Only peripheral blood was studied, not thyroid tissue.

The CDR3 has 15 amino acids. V shed 4 bases and J shed 5 bases, with 15 bases lying between them. CDR3-region Arm-PCR and iRepertoire HTBI primers produced the TCR beta libraries. TCRdb independently ran MiXCR on the multiplex PCR reads; one entry per CDR3 protein. The sample records about 660,000 distinct CDR3 sequences, approximately 29% being singletons. The time point denotes: persistent/refractory GD, antithyroid drugs over 5 years with positive TRAb. The TCR library used RNA extracted from PBMCs. Graves' disease diagnosis was established per American Thyroid Association guidelines. The receptor comes from a female donor with Graves disease. This chain links TRBV12-3 or TRBV12-4 with TRBJ1-5, with a tentative D call TRBD1 (6 bases). Specimen: peripheral blood mononuclear cells (PBMCs), collected when the disease was refractory, from a patient treated with antithyroid drugs. The CDR3 DNA reads as TGTGCCAGCAGTTGGGCCCCACAGGGATATCAGCCCCAGCATTTT. Translating gives CASSWAPQGYQPQHF.